This passage covers 5 T cell receptor beta chains from one sample sequenced in a study of T-cell reconstitution after alpha-beta-depleted transplantation in children. Molecular barcoding with unique molecular identifiers was used for the TCRbeta library. Each CDR3 protein is one row after TCRdb ran MiXCR on the PCR reads. In the table there are about 540,000 distinct CDR3 sequences, approximately 20% of which are singletons. This sample comprised PBMCs from the stem cell graft donor, obtained from the stem cell graft. The receptors here all came from a human donor who donated a stem cell graft to a child with acute lymphoblastic leukemia.

The chain is built from TRBV12-3 or TRBV12-4 and TRBJ2-1; no firm D call. V lost 7 bases to trimming and J lost 7 bases, with 17 bases between them. The CDR3 is 14 amino acids. The CDR3: CASTILGSRNEQFF. In DNA form, the CDR3 reads TGTGCCAGCACCATTTTGGGTAGCAGGAATGAGCAGTTCTTC.

This clonotype has only a few counts. The chain carries TRBV4-1 and TRBJ2-7, with D unresolved. The germline V gene has CDR1 MGHRA and CDR2 YSYEKL. The CDR3 contains 14 residues. V gave up 4 bases and J gave up 0 bases, with 10 bases separating them. CDR3 DNA sequence: TGCGCCAGCAGCCTAACACCGAGCTCCTACGAGCAGTACTTC. Amino acid sequence: CASSLTPSSYEQYF.

The table lists this clonotype with a few counts. This chain uses TRBV6-5 with TRBJ1-2; 7 bases fit TRBD1. Germline V gene lookup returns CDR1 MNHEY and CDR2 SVGAGI. The CDR3 extends over 15 amino acids. V lost 2 bases, J lost 7 bases, and 10 bases stayed unmatched. CDR3 nucleotides: TGTGCCAGCAGTTACACGATCCAGGGGGAGGTTGGCTACACCTTC. Translating it yields CASSYTIQGEVGYTF.

In nucleotides, the CDR3 is TGCAGTGCCACTGGACTAGCGGGGAACCTCCGAGAGACCCAGTACTTC. It translates to CSATGLAGNLRETQYF. The rearrangement joins TRBV20-1 to TRBJ2-5, with 12 bases matching TRBD2. CDR3 length: 16 amino acids. Germline values: CDR1 DFQATT, CDR2 SNEGSKA (reference sequence). The V gene end was trimmed by 6 bases and the J gene end by 4 bases; junction bases not matched to a gene: 12.

This clonotype was seen more than once but under ten times. The V call is TRBV5-1, the J call TRBJ2-1, with TRBD2 matching over 9 bases. This CDR3 has 18 residues. Germline V gene data show CDR1 as SGHRS and CDR2 as YFSETQ. Germline trimming cut 3 bases from V and 0 bases from J; bases unmatched to any gene: 10. CDR3 residues: CASSSASGVTSSYNEQFF. DNA for the CDR3: TGCGCCAGCAGCTCGGCTAGCGGGGTTACTAGCTCCTACAATGAGCAGTTCTTC.